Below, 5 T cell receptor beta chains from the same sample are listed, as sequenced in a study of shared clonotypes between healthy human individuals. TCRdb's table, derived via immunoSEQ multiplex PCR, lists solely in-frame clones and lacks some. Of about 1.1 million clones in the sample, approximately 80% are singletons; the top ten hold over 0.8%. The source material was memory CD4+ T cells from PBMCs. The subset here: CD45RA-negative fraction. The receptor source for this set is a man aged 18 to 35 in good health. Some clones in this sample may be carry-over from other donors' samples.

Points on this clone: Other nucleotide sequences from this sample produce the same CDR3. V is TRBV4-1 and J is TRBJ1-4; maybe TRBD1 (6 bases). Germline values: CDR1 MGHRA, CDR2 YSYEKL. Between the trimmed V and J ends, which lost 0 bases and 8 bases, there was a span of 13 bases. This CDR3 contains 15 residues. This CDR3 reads CASSQDGSRGEKLFF. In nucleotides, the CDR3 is TGCGCCAGCAGCCAAGATGGGAGCAGGGGAGAAAAACTGTTTTTT.

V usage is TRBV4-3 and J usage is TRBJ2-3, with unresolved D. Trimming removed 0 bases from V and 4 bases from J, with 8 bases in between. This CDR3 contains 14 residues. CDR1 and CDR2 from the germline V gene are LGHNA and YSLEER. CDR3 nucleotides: TGCGCCAGCAGCCAAGAGAATTTTGCAGATACGCAGTATTTT. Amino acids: CASSQENFADTQYF.

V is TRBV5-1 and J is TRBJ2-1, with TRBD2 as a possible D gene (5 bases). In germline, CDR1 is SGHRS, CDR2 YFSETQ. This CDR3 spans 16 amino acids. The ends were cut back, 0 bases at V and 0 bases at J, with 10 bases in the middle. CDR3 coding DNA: TGCGCCAGCAGCTTGGACGGGGAGAGCTCCTACAATGAGCAGTTCTTC. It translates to CASSLDGESSYNEQFF.

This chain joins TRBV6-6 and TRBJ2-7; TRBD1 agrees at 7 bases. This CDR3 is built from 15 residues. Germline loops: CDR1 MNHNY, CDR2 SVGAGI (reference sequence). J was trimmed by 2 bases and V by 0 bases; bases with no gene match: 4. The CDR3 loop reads CASSYSSQGAYEQYF. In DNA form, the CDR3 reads TGTGCCAGCAGTTACTCGAGCCAGGGGGCCTACGAGCAGTACTTC.

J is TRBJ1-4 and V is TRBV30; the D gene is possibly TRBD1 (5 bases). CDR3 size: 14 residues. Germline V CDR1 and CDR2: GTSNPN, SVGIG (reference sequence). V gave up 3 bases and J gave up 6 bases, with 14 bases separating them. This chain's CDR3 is CAWRQKGGDEKLFF. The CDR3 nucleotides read TGTGCCTGGAGACAGAAAGGAGGGGATGAAAAACTGTTTTTT.